Sequencing of this TCR beta chain was carried out in a study of T cell responses to AZD1222 COVID-19 vaccine. Sequencing was performed with immunoSEQ multiplex PCR; in TCRdb, only in-frame clones are kept and a portion is missing. Here the sample spans 150,000 to 200,000 clones, 75% to 95% being singletons. This clone was picked up one time. Its antigen is undetermined. V lost 1 base and J lost 0; bases outside the gene matches: 7. The CDR3 is 16 amino acids. CDR1 is SGHRS, CDR2 YFSETQ, per germline. General study findings and limits: Spike-specific TCR repertoires showed rising breadth and depth after two AZD1222 doses. Spike regions recognized by vaccine-associated CD4 TCRs spanned the protein, led by 160-218 and 743-854. Donors were mostly white British, more females; clonal diversity possibly underestimated. Repertoire collection took place solely once the T cell response had peaked.

Sequenced here: peripheral blood, sampled on day 0 of AZD1222 vaccination. J is TRBJ2-7 and V is TRBV5-1; TRBD2 aligns across 7 bases. The clonotype was recovered from an adult in good health. The CDR3 nucleotides are TGCGCCAGCAGCTTGACTCCGGGGGGTACCTCCTACGAGCAGTACTTC. It yields the protein CASSLTPGGTSYEQYF. Based on the CDR3 plus reference TRBV5-1 and TRBJ2-7, the full variable domain is KAGVTQTPRYLIKTRGQQVTLSCSPISGHRSVSWYQQTPGQGLQFLFEYFSETQRNKGNFPGRFSGRQFSNSRSEMNVSTLELGDSALYLCASSLTPGGTSYEQYFGPGTRLTVT.